This T cell receptor beta chain is from a study of blood T cell repertoires in COVID-19. Libraries were prepared by immunoSEQ multiplex PCR; TCRdb keeps only in-frame clonotypes and omits some of them. The table lists 150,000 or so clones, roughly 89% of them singletons. Germline V CDR1 and CDR2: MDHEN, SYDVKM. Trimming stripped 4 bases from V and 8 bases from J, with 8 bases between. The CDR3 consists of 12 residues. Sequencing used peripheral blood. This TCR was sampled from a woman aged 70-85 years with COVID-19, enrolled during active disease. This rearrangement joins TRBV28 to TRBJ1-4; D not certain. The DNA for the CDR3 is TGTGCCAGCAGTTCACTAGGGGAAAAACTGTTTTTT. Translation: CASSSLGEKLFF.